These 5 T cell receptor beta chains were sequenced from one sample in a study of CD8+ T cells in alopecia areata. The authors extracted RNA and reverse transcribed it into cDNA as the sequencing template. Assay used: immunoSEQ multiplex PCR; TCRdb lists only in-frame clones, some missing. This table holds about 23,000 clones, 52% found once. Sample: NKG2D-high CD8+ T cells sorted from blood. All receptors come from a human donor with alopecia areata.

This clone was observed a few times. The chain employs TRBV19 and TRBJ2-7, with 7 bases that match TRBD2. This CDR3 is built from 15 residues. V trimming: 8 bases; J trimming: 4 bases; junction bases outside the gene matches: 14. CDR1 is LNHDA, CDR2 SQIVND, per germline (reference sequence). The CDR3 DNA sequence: TGTGCCAGTTCACAGTGGGGGGGAGTCATTTACGAGCAGTACTTC. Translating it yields CASSQWGGVIYEQYF.

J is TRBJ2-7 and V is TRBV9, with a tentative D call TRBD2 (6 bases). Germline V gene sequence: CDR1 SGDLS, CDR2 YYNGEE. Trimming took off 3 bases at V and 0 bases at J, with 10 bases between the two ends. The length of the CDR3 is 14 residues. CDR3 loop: CASSDDGGSYEQYF. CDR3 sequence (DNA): TGTGCCAGCAGCGATGACGGGGGCTCCTACGAGCAGTACTTC.

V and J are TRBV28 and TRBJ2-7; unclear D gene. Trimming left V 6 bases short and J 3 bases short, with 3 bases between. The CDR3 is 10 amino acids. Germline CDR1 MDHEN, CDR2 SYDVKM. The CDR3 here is CASSDYEQYF. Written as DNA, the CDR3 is TGTGCCAGCAGCGACTACGAGCAGTACTTC. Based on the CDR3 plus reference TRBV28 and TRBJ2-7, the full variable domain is DVKVTQSSRYLVKRTGEKVFLECVQDMDHENMFWYRQDPGLGLRLIYFSYDVKMKEKGDIPEGYSVSREKKERFSLILESASTNQTSMYLCASSDYEQYFGPGTRLTVT.

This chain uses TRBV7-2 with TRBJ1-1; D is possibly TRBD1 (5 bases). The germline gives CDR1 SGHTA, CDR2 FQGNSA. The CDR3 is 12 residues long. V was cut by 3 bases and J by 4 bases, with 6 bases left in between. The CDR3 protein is CASSFGATEAFF. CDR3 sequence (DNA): TGTGCCAGCAGCTTCGGGGCCACTGAAGCTTTCTTT.

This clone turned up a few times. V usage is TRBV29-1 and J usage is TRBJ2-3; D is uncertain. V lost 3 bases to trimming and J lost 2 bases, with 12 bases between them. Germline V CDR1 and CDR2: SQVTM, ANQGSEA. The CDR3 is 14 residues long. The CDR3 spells CSVDLGRLTDTQYF. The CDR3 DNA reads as TGCAGCGTTGACCTGGGCAGGCTCACAGATACGCAGTATTTT.